Sequencing of this T cell receptor (beta chain) was carried out in a study of T cell changes during pregnancy in multiple sclerosis. This CDR3 is built from 13 residues. CDR1 and CDR2 (germline): SGHAT, FQNNGV. V dropped 10 bases and J dropped 3; count of bases not matched to a gene: 7. The assay was immunoSEQ multiplex PCR, and TCRdb's table has in-frame clones only and misses some. The profile shows about 71,000 clones, around 94% of them singletons. The sequences come from peripheral blood, collected in the third trimester of pregnancy. The receptor comes from a female donor with multiple sclerosis, enrolled in a pregnancy study. This chain links TRBV11-2 with TRBJ2-3; 7 positions match TRBD2. CDR3 nucleotides: TGTGCCACTGGGGGGAGGGCTACAGATACGCAGTATTTT. Translating it yields CATGGRATDTQYF.